Each of the 5 T cell receptor beta chains below was sequenced from the same sample in a study of shared clonotypes between healthy human individuals. Some clones are missing from TCRdb's copy, which holds only in-frame ones; the method was immunoSEQ multiplex PCR. The sample gives 330,000 or so clones, more than 60% of which show up once; about 9.4% is in the top ten. What was sequenced was memory CD4+ T cells sorted from blood. Subset of the sample: CD45RA-negative fraction. Receptors were obtained from a man aged 30 to 45 in good health.

CDR3 DNA: TGTGCCAGCAGCCGGGGACAGGGGTTCGAGCAGTACTTC. Its protein product is CASSRGQGFEQYF. The V call is TRBV7-6, the J call TRBJ2-7; 10 bases are a match to TRBD1. The CDR3 covers 13 residues. J gave up 6 bases and V 5 bases, and 4 bases lay outside the gene matches. Germline CDR1 SGHVS, CDR2 FNYEAQ.

The gene calls are TRBV6-5 and TRBJ1-5, with no clear D. Trimming stripped 6 bases from V and 3 bases from J, with 15 bases between. From germline, CDR1 is MNHEY and CDR2 SVGAGI. The CDR3 has 15 residues. The CDR3 nucleotides read TGTGCCAGCAGCTTGGTTTACAGAGACAATCAGCCCCAGCATTTT. Translating it yields CASSLVYRDNQPQHF.

The genes are TRBV4-1 and TRBJ2-5; 9 nucleotides match TRBD2. J lost 1 base, V lost 2 bases, and 2 bases had no gene match. The CDR3 length is 15 residues. Germline V gene lookup returns CDR1 MGHRA and CDR2 YSYEKL. CDR3 residues: CASSQLAGSQETQYF. In DNA, the CDR3 is TGCGCCAGCAGCCAACTAGCGGGAAGCCAAGAGACCCAGTACTTC.

The rearrangement links TRBV6-5 to TRBJ2-3; D may correspond to TRBD1 or TRBD2 (5 bases each). Trimming removed 6 bases at V and 5 bases at J, with 12 bases between. Germline V gives CDR1 MNHEY, CDR2 SVGAGI. The CDR3 spans 13 residues. The CDR3 here is CASRRVGEDTQYF. CDR3 DNA sequence: TGTGCCAGCAGGAGGGTGGGGGAAGATACGCAGTATTTT.

The rearrangement links TRBV18 to TRBJ1-1; D call uncertain. Trimming removed 6 bases at V and 3 bases at J, with 17 bases between. Germline V gene lookup returns CDR1 KGHSH and CDR2 LQKENI. The CDR3 has 15 amino acids. CDR3: CASSNNADIYTEAFF. CDR3 DNA sequence: TGTGCCAGCTCTAACAACGCAGACATTTACACTGAAGCTTTCTTT.